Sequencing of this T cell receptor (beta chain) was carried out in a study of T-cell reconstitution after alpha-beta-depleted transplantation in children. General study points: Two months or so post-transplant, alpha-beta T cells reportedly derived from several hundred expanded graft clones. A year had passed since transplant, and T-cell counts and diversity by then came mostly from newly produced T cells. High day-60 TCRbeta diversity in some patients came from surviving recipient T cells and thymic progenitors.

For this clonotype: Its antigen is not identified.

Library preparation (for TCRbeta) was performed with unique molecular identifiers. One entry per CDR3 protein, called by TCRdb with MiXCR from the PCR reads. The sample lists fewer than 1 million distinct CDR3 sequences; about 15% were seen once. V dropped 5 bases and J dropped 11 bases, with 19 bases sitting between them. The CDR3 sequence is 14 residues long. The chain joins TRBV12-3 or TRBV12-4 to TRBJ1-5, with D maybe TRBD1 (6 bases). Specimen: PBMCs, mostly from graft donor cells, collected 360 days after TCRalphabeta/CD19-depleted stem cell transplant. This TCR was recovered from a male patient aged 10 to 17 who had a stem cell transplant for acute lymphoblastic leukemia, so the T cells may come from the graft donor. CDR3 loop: CASSLQGRLGTQHF. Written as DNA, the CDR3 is TGTGCCAGCAGTCTGCAGGGGCGACTCGGGACCCAGCATTTT.